Judged by abundance, the clone carrying this T cell receptor (beta chain) is medium-sized. This specimen belongs to a study of T cell repertoires in aging, cancer and after chemotherapy. From germline, CDR1 is LNHDA and CDR2 SQIVND (reference sequence). V lost 3 bases, J lost 7 bases, and 6 bases lay in between. The CDR3 extends over 12 amino acids. Peripheral blood genomic DNA, not sorted cells or RNA, was the template. Multiplex touch-down PCR with TRB-A/B primers amplified rearranged V-D-J TRB sequences. MiXCR, applied by TCRdb to the multiplex PCR reads, yields one record per CDR3 protein. The data hold 13,000 or so distinct CDR3 sequences, with just over 30% observed a single time.

The specimen was blood. This sequence joins TRBV19 and TRBJ2-2; D gene ambiguous. This TCR derives from a human donor in good health. The donor label of this sample is uncertain. CDR3 protein: CASSITVGELFF. The CDR3 nucleotides are TGTGCCAGTAGTATTACAGTCGGGGAGCTGTTTTTT. The full variable domain, in which reference TRBV19 and TRBJ2-2 provide the parts outside the CDR3, is DGGITQSPKYLFRKEGQNVTLSCEQNLNHDAMYWYRQDPGQGLRLIYYSQIVNDFQKGDIAEGYSVSREKKESFPLTVTSAQKNPTAFYLCASSITVGELFFGEGSRLTVL.